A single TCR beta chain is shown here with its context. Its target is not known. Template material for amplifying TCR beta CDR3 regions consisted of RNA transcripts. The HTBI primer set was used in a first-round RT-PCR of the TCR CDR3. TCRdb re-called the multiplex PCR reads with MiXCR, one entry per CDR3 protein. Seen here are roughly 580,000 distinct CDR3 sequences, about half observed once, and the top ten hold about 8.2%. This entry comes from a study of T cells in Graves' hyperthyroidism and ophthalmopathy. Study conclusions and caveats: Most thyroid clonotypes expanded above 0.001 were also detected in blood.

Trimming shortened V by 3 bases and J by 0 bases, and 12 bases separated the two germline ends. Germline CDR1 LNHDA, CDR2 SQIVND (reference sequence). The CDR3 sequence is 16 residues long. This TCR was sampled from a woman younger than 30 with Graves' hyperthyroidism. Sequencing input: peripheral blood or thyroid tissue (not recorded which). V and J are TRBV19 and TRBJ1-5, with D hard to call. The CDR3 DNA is TGTGCCAGTAGTATGAGGGCAGATTATAGCAATCAGCCCCAGCATTTT. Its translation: CASSMRADYSNQPQHF.